These T cell receptor beta chains were read from a single sample in a study of T cell clones after liver transplantation. Data came from immunoSEQ multiplex PCR; TCRdb stores just in-frame clones and leaves some out. The sample lists 20,000 to 25,000 clones, 75% to 80% occurring once. The source was CD8+ T cells from blood, collected less than 70 months after liver transplant. The receptor set was obtained from a human patient who received a liver transplant. The graft donor may account for some of the T cells. Both conserved end residues are part of each CDR3. A D gene is named only where the DNA matches it firmly. Expanded clones get a size class; other rows say once, few or many, or leave the size out.

J | V | D | size | CDR3 | DNA
TRBJ2-6 | TRBV29-1 | - | - | CSVVVQGQFYSGANVLTF | TGCAGCGTTGTGGTCCAGGGACAATTTTACTCTGGGGCCAACGTCCTGACTTTC
TRBJ2-7 | TRBV5-1 | - | - | CASSEPTDRSSYEQYF | TGCGCCAGCAGCGAACCAACTGACAGGTCATCCTACGAGCAGTACTTC
TRBJ2-4 | TRBV27 | TRBD1 | - | CASSPTGVVNIQYF | TGTGCCAGCAGTCCGACAGGGGTGGTAAACATTCAGTACTTC
TRBJ2-1 | TRBV25-1 | - | - | CASSERREEGNEQFF | TGTGCCAGCAGTGAGAGGAGGGAAGAAGGAAATGAGCAGTTCTTC
TRBJ1-5 | TRBV6-1 | - | few | CASSEASGYSNQPQHF | TGTGCCAGCAGTGAAGCATCGGGTTATAGCAATCAGCCCCAGCATTTT
TRBJ1-5 | TRBV19 | TRBD1 | - | CASRLGTDYSNQPQHF | TGTGCCAGTAGGCTCGGGACAGATTATAGCAATCAGCCCCAGCATTTT
TRBJ2-4 | TRBV6-1 | TRBD2 | - | CASQEAGGPGNIQYF | TGTGCCAGCCAGGAAGCGGGGGGGCCCGGGAACATTCAGTACTTC
TRBJ2-5 | TRBV1 | - | - | CTSSHHQTTRGGLETQYF | TGCACCAGCAGCCATCATCAAACGACCCGGGGGGGCCTTGAGACCCAGTACTTC
TRBJ1-5 | TRBV27 | TRBD1 | - | CASSPGTGYQPQHF | TGTGCCAGCAGTCCTGGGACAGGGTATCAGCCCCAGCATTTT
TRBJ1-4 | TRBV9 | TRBD1 | - | CASSAGGGASTNEKLFF | TGTGCCAGCAGCGCAGGAGGGGGCGCATCAACTAATGAAAAACTGTTTTTT
TRBJ2-3 | TRBV27 | - | - | CASSWGYTQYF | TGTGCCAGCAGTTGGGGCTATACGCAGTATTTT